A single T cell receptor (beta chain) is shown here with its context. The antigen remains undetermined. Germline V gene sequence: CDR1 MGHRA, CDR2 YSYEKL. V was shortened by 3 bases and J by 2 bases, with 7 bases between the two germline ends. The CDR3 has 13 amino acids. TCRdb called the 5' RACE reads again in MiXCR, with one record for every CDR3 protein. The sample holds 150,000 to 200,000 distinct CDR3 sequences, 11% seen once. The data are from a study of T cells after yellow fever vaccination. Study results and limitations: A small proportion of clonotypes was detected in both the CD4 and CD8 compartments.

This specimen was CD8+ T cells sorted from PBMCs, taken 15 days after the yellow fever booster vaccination. The genes are TRBV4-1 and TRBJ2-5; weak D call: TRBD1 (5 bases). This clonotype originated in a man between 18 and 29 years old who received the YFV17D yellow fever vaccine. The CDR3 DNA is TGCGCCAGCAGCCAGTACAGGCAAGAGACCCAGTACTTC. The encoded protein is CASSQYRQETQYF.